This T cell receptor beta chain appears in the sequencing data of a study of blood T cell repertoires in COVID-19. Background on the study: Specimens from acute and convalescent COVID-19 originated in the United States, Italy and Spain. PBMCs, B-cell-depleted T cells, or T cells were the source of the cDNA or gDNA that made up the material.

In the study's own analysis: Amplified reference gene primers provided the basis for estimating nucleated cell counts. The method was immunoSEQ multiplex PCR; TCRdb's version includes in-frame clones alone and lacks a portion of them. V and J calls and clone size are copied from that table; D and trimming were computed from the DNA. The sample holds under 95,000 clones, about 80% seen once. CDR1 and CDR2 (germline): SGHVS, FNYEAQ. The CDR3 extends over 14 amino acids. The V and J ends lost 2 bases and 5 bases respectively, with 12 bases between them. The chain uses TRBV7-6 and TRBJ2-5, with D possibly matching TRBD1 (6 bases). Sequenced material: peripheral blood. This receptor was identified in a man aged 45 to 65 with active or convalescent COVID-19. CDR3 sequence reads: CASSLSWGPETQYF. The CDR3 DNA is TGTGCCAGCAGCTTATCCTGGGGGCCGGAGACCCAGTACTTC.